A selection of T cell receptor beta chains follows, all from one sample in a study of metastatic and nonmetastatic thyroid tumors. MiXCR re-clonotyped the PCR reads for TCRdb. The sample carries tens of thousands of clones, roughly an eighth recorded once. The sequencing sample was made of blood. The receptors originated from a female donor with papillary thyroid cancer or a benign thyroid nodule (not recorded which). Some clones in this sample may be carry-over from other donors' samples. CDR3s include the opening cysteine and the closing phenylalanine or tryptophan. The D gene is left open where the match is weak. Rows give clone size only sometimes, using once, few, many, or a class for an expanded clone.

-,many,TRBV28,TRBJ2-3,CASSTGDFTQYF,TGTGCCAGCAGTACCGGGGATTTTACGCAGTATTTT
-,many,TRBV5-4,TRBJ2-2,CASTRTGETTGELFF,TGTGCCAGCACCCGTACTGGCGAGACCACCGGGGAGCTGTTTTTT
-,many,TRBV12-3/TRBV12-4,TRBJ2-7,CASSLGHSTYEQYF,TGTGCCAGCAGTTTAGGTCACAGTACCTACGAGCAGTACTTC
-,many,TRBV20-1,TRBJ2-3,CSGKRGGSTDTQYF,TGCAGTGGAAAACGGGGCGGAAGCACAGATACGCAGTATTTT
-,-,TRBV28,TRBJ2-7,CASSLGDYDRYF,TGTGCCAGCAGTTTAGGAGACTACGATCGGTACTTC
TRBD1,many,TRBV5-1,TRBJ2-1,CASSLAQRTGTHNEQFF,TGCGCCAGCAGCTTGGCCCAACGGACAGGGACCCACAATGAGCAGTTCTTC
TRBD1,many,TRBV28,TRBJ1-2,CASGISGTVLYGYTF,TGTGCCAGCGGGATATCCGGGACAGTTTTATATGGCTACACCTTC
-,many,TRBV6-5,TRBJ2-1,CASSYSGGPWDEQFF,TGTGCCAGCAGTTACTCGGGCGGCCCCTGGGATGAGCAGTTCTTC
-,once,TRBV13,TRBJ2-7,CASFLGGSDSFSPYEQYF,TGTGCCAGCTTCTTAGGCGGGTCTGACTCTTTCAGTCCCTACGAGCAGTACTTC
-,many,TRBV20-1,TRBJ2-3,CSASRGQGSDTQYF,TGCAGTGCCAGCAGAGGGCAGGGGTCAGATACGCAGTATTTT
-,many,TRBV11-2,TRBJ2-1,CASSSRRQVGNEQFF,TGTGCCAGCAGCTCCAGACGACAGGTTGGCAATGAGCAGTTCTTC
-,many,TRBV9,TRBJ2-2,CASSAWDGSNTGELFF,TGTGCCAGCAGCGCCTGGGACGGCTCGAACACCGGGGAGCTGTTTTTT
TRBD1,many,TRBV4-3,TRBJ2-3,CASSQGQGETDTQYF,TGCGCCAGCAGCCAAGGACAGGGTGAGACAGATACGCAGTATTTT
-,many,TRBV11-2,TRBJ1-5,CASSLDGDSNQPQHF,TGTGCCAGCAGCTTAGATGGGGATAGCAATCAGCCCCAGCATTTT
-,many,TRBV27,TRBJ1-1,CASSLFRENTEAFF,TGTGCCAGCAGTTTATTCCGTGAAAACACTGAAGCTTTCTTT
-,many,TRBV5-1,TRBJ2-7,CASSPRVDSYEQYF,TGCGCCAGCAGCCCCAGGGTTGACTCCTACGAGCAGTACTTC
TRBD2,many,TRBV12-3/TRBV12-4,TRBJ2-3,CASSLEPSGTDTQYF,TGTGCCAGCAGTTTAGAGCCTAGCGGTACAGATACGCAGTATTTT
-,-,TRBV7-8,TRBJ2-7,CASSRGGAWVEQYF,TGTGCCAGCAGCCGAGGGGGGGCTTGGGTCGAGCAGTACTTC
TRBD2,many,TRBV3-1,TRBJ2-7,CASSRAGSSYEQYF,TGTGCCAGCAGTAGAGCGGGGAGCTCCTACGAGCAGTACTTC
-,few,TRBV6-2/TRBV6-3,TRBJ1-6,CAGIPLQETSYSSPLHF,TGTGCCGGCATCCCCCTACAGGAGACCTCCTATAGTTCACCCCTCCACTTT
-,few,TRBV6-6,TRBJ1-5,CASSYGGRNRNQPQHF,TGTGCCAGCAGTTACGGGGGACGGAATAGAAATCAGCCCCAGCATTTT
TRBD1,many,TRBV5-1,TRBJ2-3,CASSLGDRGTDTQYF,TGCGCCAGCAGCTTGGGGGACAGGGGGACAGATACGCAGTATTTT
TRBD2,many,TRBV6-4,TRBJ2-1,CASSDPGLAGANEQFF,TGTGCCAGCAGTGACCCGGGACTAGCGGGAGCGAATGAGCAGTTCTTC
-,many,TRBV10-3,TRBJ1-6,CAITPKLNSPLHF,TGTGCCATCACCCCGAAGCTTAATTCACCCCTCCACTTT
-,many,TRBV6-4,TRBJ2-1,CASPPCEALYNEQFF,TGTGCCAGCCCACCTTGTGAAGCCCTCTACAATGAGCAGTTCTTC
-,medium-sized,TRBV6-2/TRBV6-3,TRBJ2-1,CASREALTGSYNEQFF,TGTGCCAGCAGAGAGGCCCTAACCGGCTCCTACAATGAGCAGTTCTTC
-,-,TRBV5-8,TRBJ2-2,CASSLVVFAGELFF,TGTGCCAGCAGCTTGGTGGTTTTCGCCGGGGAGCTGTTTTTT
TRBD2,many,TRBV11-2,TRBJ2-3,CASSQLAGDTQYF,TGTGCCAGCAGCCAGCTAGCGGGGGATACGCAGTATTTT
-,-,TRBV7-2,TRBJ2-7,CASSSSGTGTYEQYF,TGTGCCAGCAGCTCCTCCGGGACTGGAACCTACGAGCAGTACTTC
-,-,TRBV7-6,TRBJ2-2,CVSTQRLNTGELFF,TGTGTCAGCACACAGAGACTTAACACCGGGGAGCTGTTTTTT
-,few,TRBV12-3/TRBV12-4,TRBJ1-1,CASRTGSRGVEALF,TGTGCCAGCAGGACGGGTTCAAGGGGTGTTGAAGCTTTATTT
-,many,TRBV4-1,TRBJ1-6,CASSQVTYNSPLHF,TGCGCCAGCAGCCAAGTTACTTATAATTCACCCCTCCACTTT
-,many,TRBV7-6,TRBJ1-4,CASSLSGYGGKLFF,TGTGCCAGCAGCTTATCCGGGTACGGTGGAAAACTGTTTTTT
TRBD2,-,TRBV5-1,TRBJ2-7,CASRPVGGGRTVEQYF,TGCGCCAGCAGACCAGTGGGTGGCGGGAGAACAGTTGAGCAGTACTTC
-,-,TRBV19,TRBJ2-2,CAGSRKISGINTGELFF,TGTGCCGGCTCCCGAAAGATTAGCGGTATTAACACCGGGGAGCTGTTTTTT
TRBD2,many,TRBV9,TRBJ2-2,CASSVGVGGILTGELFF,TGTGCCAGCAGCGTAGGGGTGGGAGGGATCCTTACCGGGGAGCTGTTTTTT
-,-,TRBV6-1,TRBJ1-6,CARSWKGDGNSPLHF,TGTGCCAGAAGTTGGAAGGGCGATGGGAATTCACCCCTCCACTTT
-,many,TRBV18,TRBJ2-1,CASSPLAHSYNEQFF,TGTGCCAGCTCACCCCTGGCACACTCCTACAATGAGCAGTTCTTC
TRBD2,many,TRBV2,TRBJ2-1,CASSESGRLNEQFF,TGTGCCAGCAGTGAAAGCGGGAGGTTGAATGAGCAGTTCTTC
-,many,TRBV28,TRBJ1-1,CASSFFGNTEAFF,TGTGCCAGCAGTTTCTTTGGGAACACTGAAGCTTTCTTT
TRBD2,many,TRBV6-1,TRBJ2-3,CASSPSGIKTDTQYF,TGTGCCAGCAGTCCTAGCGGGATAAAAACAGATACGCAGTATTTT
TRBD2,many,TRBV20-1,TRBJ2-1,CSAKRPREGLYNEQFF,TGCAGTGCAAAGAGGCCCCGGGAGGGCCTTTACAATGAGCAGTTCTTC
-,many,TRBV6-1,TRBJ2-4,CASTPDGLNIQYF,TGTGCCAGCACCCCTGATGGCCTAAACATTCAGTACTTC
TRBD1,-,TRBV5-4,TRBJ2-3,CASSWQTGANTDTQYF,TGTGCCAGCAGCTGGCAGACAGGGGCTAACACAGATACGCAGTATTTT
-,many,TRBV7-2,TRBJ1-5,CASSKDGYNQPQHF,TGTGCCAGCAGCAAGGACGGATACAATCAGCCCCAGCATTTT
TRBD2,few,TRBV10-3,TRBJ2-1,CAISDISGSMVREQFF,TGTGCCATCAGTGACATTAGCGGGAGTATGGTACGTGAGCAGTTCTTC
TRBD1,many,TRBV5-5,TRBJ1-4,CASSSRGGTVNEKLFF,TGTGCCAGCAGTTCCAGGGGCGGGACAGTGAATGAAAAACTGTTTTTT
-,few,TRBV6-1,TRBJ2-7,CASSGDMNVYF,TGTGCCAGCAGTGGTGACATGAATGTATACTTC
TRBD1,many,TRBV12-5,TRBJ2-7,CASGPGRDRGPYEQYF,TGTGCTAGTGGCCCCGGCCGGGACAGGGGCCCCTACGAGCAGTACTTC
-,few,TRBV2,TRBJ2-7,CASSLHGGSREQYF,TGTGCCAGCAGCTTACACGGGGGATCGAGGGAGCAGTACTTC
TRBD2,many,TRBV4-3,TRBJ2-3,CASSQVGLAGTTDTQYF,TGCGCCAGCAGCCAAGTGGGACTAGCGGGAACAACAGATACGCAGTATTTT
-,-,TRBV7-6,TRBJ1-5,CASSLGGGGNQPRHF,TGTGCCAGCAGCTTAGGCGGTGGGGGCAATCAGCCCCGGCATTTT